This T cell receptor beta chain was sequenced for a study of blood T cell repertoires in COVID-19. Across the whole study: Sites across the United States, Italy and Spain contributed samples from acute and convalescent COVID-19. Sources were T cells, B-cell-depleted T cells, or PBMCs; the material itself was cDNA or gDNA.

Sequenced by immunoSEQ multiplex PCR; TCRdb stores in-frame clones only, minus some. In the table there are 150,000 to 200,000 clones, 80% to 90% of which are singletons. The CDR3 contains 10 residues. V lost 7 bases, J lost 3 bases, and 6 bases lay in between. Per the germline V gene, CDR1 is DFQATT and CDR2 is SNEGSKA (reference sequence). In Seattle, patients joined the study during active infection and were tracked longitudinally. The sequence came from a woman in her 70s with COVID-19, enrolled during active disease. J is TRBJ1-2 and V is TRBV20-1; D uncertain. The sample comprised peripheral blood. This chain's CDR3 is CSVADYGYTF. The CDR3 coding sequence is TGCAGTGTGGCAGACTATGGCTACACCTTC.